These 21 T cell receptor beta chains originate from one sample sequenced in a study of blood T cell repertoires in COVID-19. Only in-frame clones appear in the TCRdb table, and some are missing; sequencing was by immunoSEQ multiplex PCR. This sample has some 390,000 clones; 70% to 90% occur once, and the top ten carry around 3%. Sequenced material: peripheral blood. These receptors were obtained from a human donor in a cohort sampled during active COVID-19.

CDR3: CAWSIMSEQFF. Here the CDR3 DNA reads TGTGCCTGGAGTATCATGAGTGAGCAGTTCTTC. The chain uses TRBV30 and TRBJ2-1; D gene ambiguous. The CDR3 runs to 11 residues. V was pared by 2 bases and J by 9 bases, with 8 bases between. Per the germline V gene, CDR1 is GTSNPN and CDR2 is SVGIG (reference sequence).

This clone appeared a single time. The chain joins TRBV5-4 to TRBJ2-5; 8 nucleotides line up with TRBD2. The J segment lost 4 bases and the V segment lost 3 bases, leaving 8 bases of the junction unmatched. The length of the CDR3 is 15 residues. CDR1 SGHNT and CDR2 YYREEE come from the germline V gene (reference sequence). This CDR3 is CASSSGTGGAETQYF. The DNA of the CDR3 is TGTGCCAGCAGCTCGGGGACGGGAGGGGCAGAGACCCAGTACTTC.

The CDR3 bases are TGTGCCAGCAGCAAAATCGCAGATACGCAGTATTTT. Residues: CASSKIADTQYF. The rearrangement joins TRBV7-9 to TRBJ2-3; D remains unclear. V was pared by 5 bases and J by 4 bases, with 7 bases between. This CDR3 has 12 residues. CDR1 and CDR2 from the germline V gene are SEHNR and FQNEAQ (reference sequence).

V usage is TRBV9 and J usage is TRBJ1-2; TRBD1 agrees at 7 bases. CDR3 length: 15 residues. Germline CDR1 and CDR2: SGDLS and YYNGEE. V trimming: 3 bases; J trimming: 5 bases; junction bases outside the gene matches: 10. The CDR3 loop reads CASSAPSTGRYGYTF. Here the CDR3 DNA reads TGTGCCAGCAGCGCACCTTCGACAGGGCGATATGGCTACACCTTC.

V usage is TRBV11-2 and J usage is TRBJ2-5, with a tentative D call TRBD1 (7 bases). Germline CDR1 reads SGHAT; CDR2 reads FQNNGV. The CDR3 contains 16 residues. V dropped 4 bases and J dropped 6 bases, with 21 bases sitting between them. The CDR3 here is CASSSLSGQERKTQYF. CDR3 nucleotide sequence: TGTGCCAGCAGCTCCCTTAGCGGACAGGAGAGAAAGACCCAGTACTTC. Complete variable domain (other parts from reference TRBV11-2 and TRBJ2-5): EAGVAQSPRYKIIEKRQSVAFWCNPISGHATLYWYQQILGQGPKLLIQFQNNGVVDDSQLPKDRFSAERLKGVDSTLKIQPAKLEDSAVYLCASSSLSGQERKTQYFGPGTRLLVL.

As DNA, the CDR3 is TGCGCCAGCAGCTTGGTTACTAGCGGGGAGGGCTACAATGAGCAGTTCTTC. Translation gives CASSLVTSGEGYNEQFF. This rearrangement joins TRBV5-1 to TRBJ2-1, with TRBD2 matching over 10 bases. V gave up 0 bases and J gave up 3 bases; unmatched junction bases: 6. The germline CDR1 and CDR2 sequences are SGHRS and YFSETQ. The CDR3 sequence is 17 residues long. The variable domain in full, completed from reference TRBV5-1 and TRBJ2-1, reads KAGVTQTPRYLIKTRGQQVTLSCSPISGHRSVSWYQQTPGQGLQFLFEYFSETQRNKGNFPGRFSGRQFSNSRSEMNVSTLELGDSALYLCASSLVTSGEGYNEQFFGPGTRLTVL.

A word on this clone: The identical CDR3 is also encoded by other nucleotide sequences in the sample. The chain couples TRBV12-3 or TRBV12-4 to TRBJ1-1; D might be TRBD1 (5 bases). The V gene lost 3 bases and the J gene lost 1 base, with 6 bases spanning the gap. The CDR3 length is 13 residues. This CDR3 reads CASSFGGNTEAFF. The CDR3 nucleotides are TGTGCCAGCAGTTTCGGGGGGAACACTGAAGCTTTCTTT.

This clone was seen more than once but under ten times. The chain links TRBV7-6 to TRBJ2-7; the D gene is possibly TRBD2 (5 bases). Trimming stripped 8 bases from V and 2 bases from J, with 13 bases between. Germline CDR1 is SGHVS and CDR2 is FNYEAQ. There are 13 residues in the CDR3. The CDR3 DNA sequence: TGTGCCAGCGGCACGGGGTCCCCCTACGAGCAGTACTTC. Its translation: CASGTGSPYEQYF.

The rearrangement uses TRBV3-1 (or the pseudogene TRBV3-2) and TRBJ1-1, with a possible D match to TRBD1 (5 bases). From germline, CDR1 is LGHDT and CDR2 YNNKEL (reference sequence). Trimming removed 3 bases at V and 10 bases at J, with 12 bases between. The CDR3 sequence is 12 residues long. In DNA form, the CDR3 reads TGTGCCAGCAGCCAGGGGGGTAGAATAGCTTTCTTT. Residues: CASSQGGRIAFF.

The chain couples TRBV27 to TRBJ1-5, with TRBD1 identical over 8 bases. Trimming took 2 bases from V and 6 from J; bases not matched to a gene: 6. Looked up from germline, CDR1 is MNHEY and CDR2 is SMNVEV (reference sequence). This CDR3 comprises 15 residues. The CDR3 sequence: CASSLRRGPGQPQHF. The CDR3, as DNA: TGTGCCAGCAGTTTACGCAGGGGGCCCGGTCAGCCCCAGCATTTT.

The rearrangement links TRBV9 to TRBJ2-1; 14 bases line up with TRBD2. From germline, CDR1 is SGDLS and CDR2 YYNGEE. This CDR3 comprises 21 residues. V gave up 3 bases and J gave up 0 bases; unmatched junction bases: 14. CDR3 protein: CASSAIPGLAGVSSSYNEQFF. The CDR3 DNA follows: TGTGCCAGCAGCGCGATACCGGGACTAGCGGGAGTTAGTTCCTCCTACAATGAGCAGTTCTTC.

The gene calls are TRBV19 and TRBJ1-1; 10 positions agree with TRBD1. The germline gives CDR1 LNHDA, CDR2 SQIVND (reference sequence). The CDR3 runs 15 residues. V shed 4 bases, J shed 6 bases, and the junction held 8 bases outside the gene matches. The DNA for the CDR3 is TGTGCCAGTAGTACTACCGGGACAGGGGTACCTGAAGCTTTCTTT. Protein sequence: CASSTTGTGVPEAFF.

V and J are TRBV7-2 and TRBJ2-1; tentative D call: TRBD2 (7 bases). The CDR3 consists of 14 residues. Trimming shortened V by 5 bases and J by 5 bases, and 13 bases separated the two germline ends. From germline, CDR1 is SGHTA and CDR2 FQGNSA. CDR3 residues: CASSLGGRDNEQFF. The CDR3 DNA is TGTGCCAGCAGCCTAGGGGGGAGGGACAATGAGCAGTTCTTC.

This clone was counted once. This chain links TRBV30 with TRBJ1-2, with 7 bases aligning to TRBD1. V trimming: 3 bases; J trimming: 4 bases; junction bases outside the gene matches: 11. This CDR3 spans 15 amino acids. Germline V gives CDR1 GTSNPN, CDR2 SVGIG (reference sequence). The CDR3, as DNA: TGTGCCTGGAGCCAAACCCCCGGGACAGTCTATGGCTACACCTTC. This gives the protein CAWSQTPGTVYGYTF.

The chain links TRBV12-3 or TRBV12-4 to TRBJ2-7; 7 bases are shared with TRBD1. With V trimmed by 5 bases and J by 3 bases, 4 bases remained unmatched. CDR3 length equals 13 residues. This CDR3 reads CASSVGQHYEQYF. The DNA of the CDR3 is TGTGCCAGCAGTGTGGGACAGCACTACGAGCAGTACTTC.

The chain carries TRBV18 and TRBJ1-3; the match to TRBD1 covers 9 bases. The CDR3 totals 16 residues. Germline CDR1 is KGHSH and CDR2 is LQKENI. The V segment lost 5 bases and the J segment 8 bases; nucleotides outside the gene matches: 13. CDR3 nucleotide sequence: TGTGCCAGCTCATCTTCCACTACAGGGGGCCGGGACACCATATATTTT. It yields the protein CASSSSTTGGRDTIYF.

The CDR3 here is CASQLQTGGGYTDTQYF. As DNA, the CDR3 is TGTGCCAGTCAGCTACAAACGGGGGGCGGATATACAGATACGCAGTATTTT. This chain links TRBV19 with TRBJ2-3; D may be TRBD2 (7 bases). Looked up from germline, CDR1 is LNHDA and CDR2 is SQIVND (reference sequence). This CDR3 comprises 17 residues. The V and J ends lost 8 bases and 3 bases respectively, with 24 bases between them.

V usage is TRBV5-1 and J usage is TRBJ2-3, with D tentatively TRBD1 (6 bases). This CDR3 comprises 14 residues. Germline V gene lookup returns CDR1 SGHRS and CDR2 YFSETQ. Trimming left V 4 bases short and J 2 bases short, with 11 bases between. The CDR3 loop reads CASSGAGVTDTQYF. The CDR3 region has the DNA TGCGCCAGCAGCGGGGCAGGGGTCACAGATACGCAGTATTTT.

This rearrangement joins TRBV6-1 to TRBJ1-1; 8 bases line up with TRBD1. This CDR3 spans 15 amino acids. Per germline, CDR1 MNHNS and CDR2 SASEGT. The J segment lost 4 bases and the V segment lost 0 bases, leaving 4 bases of the junction unmatched. The CDR3 nucleotides are TGTGCCAGCAGTGAAGCCGACAGGGGTGGCACTGAAGCTTTCTTT. Encoded protein: CASSEADRGGTEAFF.

This clone has a handful of counts. The chain uses TRBV6-1 and TRBJ1-5, with D possibly being TRBD1 (6 bases). V lost 4 bases, J lost 2 bases, and 18 bases lay in between. CDR3 length equals 17 residues. Germline loops: CDR1 MNHNS, CDR2 SASEGT. The CDR3 region is CASSATFQGIGNQPQHF. The CDR3, as DNA: TGTGCCAGCAGTGCGACCTTCCAGGGGATCGGCAATCAGCCCCAGCATTTT.

J is TRBJ1-5 and V is TRBV19; no reliable D call. V lost 3 bases to trimming and J lost 0 bases, with 9 bases between them. There are 15 residues in the CDR3. Germline V gene lookup returns CDR1 LNHDA and CDR2 SQIVND (reference sequence). The CDR3 DNA follows: TGTGCCAGTAGTATCGAGAGCTATAGCAATCAGCCCCAGCATTTT. Residues: CASSIESYSNQPQHF.